This T cell receptor beta chain derives from a study of cytomegalovirus exposure and HLA in healthy donors. Whole-study context: There were over 350 genotyped donors. Of these, 81% fell in the genetic ancestry cluster associated with self-reported Caucasian donors. Whole-study findings and limits: Per a prior analysis, the majority of TCR beta V segments were productive roughly 87% or roughly 30% of the time. The classifier was said to identify cytomegalovirus status with high specificity and sensitivity. It was only CMV serostatus that was available as immune exposure information.

J gave up 0 bases and V 6 bases, and 3 bases lay outside the gene matches. The CDR3 consists of 14 residues. Germline V gives CDR1 MNHNS, CDR2 SASEGT. Primers: 60 Vbeta forward and 13 Jbeta reverse. Data came from immunoSEQ multiplex PCR; TCRdb stores just in-frame clones and leaves some out. The data hold 200,000 or so clones, with 82% observed a single time. On this clone itself: Its antigen is unidentified.

The origin of this receptor is a boy younger than 10 in good health and CMV-seronegative. V and J are TRBV6-1 and TRBJ2-7; TRBD1 agrees at 9 bases. The sample was PBMCs. The CDR3 DNA follows: TGTGCCAGCAGGCCGGGACAGGGCTCCTACGAGCAGTACTTC. Translated, it gives CASRPGQGSYEQYF.